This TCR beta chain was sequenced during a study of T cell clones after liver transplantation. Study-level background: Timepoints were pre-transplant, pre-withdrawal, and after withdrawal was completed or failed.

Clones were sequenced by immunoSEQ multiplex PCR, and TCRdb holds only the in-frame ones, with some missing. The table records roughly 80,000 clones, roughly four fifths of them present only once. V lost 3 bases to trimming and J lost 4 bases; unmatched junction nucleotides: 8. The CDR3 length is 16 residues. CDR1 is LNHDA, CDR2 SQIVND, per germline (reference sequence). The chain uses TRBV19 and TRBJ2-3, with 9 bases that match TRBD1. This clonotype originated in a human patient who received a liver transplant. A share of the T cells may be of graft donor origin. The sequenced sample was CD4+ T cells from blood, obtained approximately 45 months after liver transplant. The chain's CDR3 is CASSITPRTGADTQYF. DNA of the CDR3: TGTGCCAGTAGTATTACCCCCCGGACAGGGGCAGATACGCAGTATTTT.